These 14 T cell receptor beta chains were all obtained from the same sample, sequenced in a study of neurological immune-mediated disorders. TCRdb used MiXCR to reprocess the 5' RACE reads, holding one entry per CDR3 protein. Here the sample spans under 85,000 distinct CDR3 sequences, roughly 4.9% being singletons. Sequenced material: PBMCs. The receptor set was obtained from a human donor with multiple sclerosis. The donor label of this sample is uncertain.

The sample holds many counts of this clonotype. The chain joins TRBV20-1 to TRBJ2-1; 11 positions match TRBD2. The J segment lost 7 bases and the V segment lost 8 bases, leaving 7 bases of the junction unmatched. This CDR3 contains 13 residues. The V gene's germline CDR1 is DFQATT and CDR2 SNEGSKA (reference sequence). This chain's CDR3 is CSSNSGGVNEQFF. The CDR3 bases are TGCAGTTCCAATAGCGGGGGGGTGAATGAGCAGTTCTTC.

This clonotype was observed many times. The chain joins TRBV10-3 to TRBJ2-1; 11 bases are shared with TRBD2. V shed 4 bases and J 4 bases; nucleotides not matched to a gene: 6. Germline V lookup: CDR1 ENHRY, CDR2 SYGVKD. The CDR3 runs 16 residues. The CDR3 protein is CAISGSSGGNYNEQFF. The CDR3, as DNA: TGTGCCATCAGTGGGTCTAGCGGGGGGAATTACAATGAGCAGTTCTTC.

This clonotype was counted many times. The chain has TRBV29-1 and TRBJ2-1; D is possibly TRBD2 (6 bases). The CDR3 has 13 residues. V lost 8 bases and J lost 1, with 12 bases in between. Germline loops: CDR1 SQVTM, CDR2 ANQGSEA. This CDR3 is CSHRLGSYNEQFF. The CDR3 bases are TGCAGCCACCGACTAGGGTCCTACAATGAGCAGTTCTTC.

The table lists this clonotype with a few counts. V usage is TRBV10-3 and J usage is TRBJ1-2; 11 bases fit TRBD1. Germline values: CDR1 ENHRY, CDR2 SYGVKD. V lost 10 bases and J lost 5; bases outside the gene matches: 9. The CDR3 contains 14 residues. The CDR3 DNA reads as TGTGCCAGCAGGGGACAGGGGGACCTATATGGCTACACCTTC. It encodes CASRGQGDLYGYTF.

In this sample, this clonotype turned up many times. The gene calls are TRBV5-1 and TRBJ1-2, with D perhaps TRBD1 (5 bases). The V gene's germline CDR1 is SGHRS and CDR2 YFSETQ. Trimming removed 0 bases from V and 8 bases from J, with 17 bases in between. The CDR3 loop spans 15 amino acids. The CDR3 protein is CASSLVGDAASGYTF. The CDR3 DNA is TGCGCCAGCAGCTTGGTGGGGGACGCAGCTAGCGGCTACACCTTC.

Only a few counts were recorded for this clonotype. The chain is built from TRBV15 and TRBJ2-3; 8 bases are shared with TRBD1. V lost 3 bases to trimming and J lost 0 bases; unmatched junction nucleotides: 5. This CDR3 is 16 amino acids long. The germline gives CDR1 LNHNV, CDR2 YYDKDF (reference sequence). The DNA of the CDR3 is TGTGCCACCAGCAGCTACAGGGGGTCTAGCACAGATACGCAGTATTTT. It specifies CATSSYRGSSTDTQYF.

This clonotype was seen at least ten times. This sequence joins TRBV5-6 and TRBJ1-4; 7 bases map to TRBD1. Trimming removed 4 bases from V and 5 bases from J; junction bases left unmatched: 8. CDR1 is SGHDT and CDR2 is YYEEEE in the germline V gene. The CDR3 runs 15 residues. CDR3 in amino acids: CASSDTGQINEKLFF. In DNA, the CDR3 is TGTGCCAGCAGCGACACGGGACAGATAAATGAAAAACTGTTTTTT.

This clonotype has ten or more counts. The rearrangement links TRBV5-1 to TRBJ2-3, with 10 nucleotides matching TRBD1. Per the germline V gene, CDR1 is SGHRS and CDR2 is YFSETQ. This CDR3 is built from 16 residues. J lost 3 bases, V lost 3 bases, and 7 bases had no gene match. CDR3: CASSSDRGRSTDTQYF. CDR3 in DNA: TGCGCCAGCAGCTCCGACAGGGGGCGGTCGACAGATACGCAGTATTTT.

Many counts were recorded for this clonotype. This rearrangement joins TRBV9 to TRBJ2-1, with a tentative D call TRBD1 (7 bases). Germline V gene data show CDR1 as SGDLS and CDR2 as YYNGEE. CDR3 length equals 15 residues. The V gene lost 2 bases and the J gene lost 4 bases, with 13 bases spanning the gap. The CDR3 reads CASSVEGARYNEQFF. CDR3 nucleotides: TGTGCCAGCAGCGTGGAGGGGGCGAGGTACAATGAGCAGTTCTTC.

The sample holds many counts of this clonotype. The chain combines TRBV5-1 with TRBJ1-1, with D perhaps TRBD1 (5 bases). V lost 0 bases, J lost 5 bases, and 14 bases lay in between. CDR3 size: 15 residues. Germline V lookup: CDR1 SGHRS, CDR2 YFSETQ. The CDR3 is CASSLGDLRGTEAFF. CDR3 nucleotides: TGCGCCAGCAGCTTGGGAGACCTCCGGGGGACTGAAGCTTTCTTT. Supplemented by reference TRBV5-1 and TRBJ1-1, the full variable domain reads KAGVTQTPRYLIKTRGQQVTLSCSPISGHRSVSWYQQTPGQGLQFLFEYFSETQRNKGNFPGRFSGRQFSNSRSEMNVSTLELGDSALYLCASSLGDLRGTEAFFGQGTRLTVV.

This clonotype was seen repeatedly, ten times or more. This chain links TRBV29-1 with TRBJ1-1; 9 nucleotides match TRBD1. The CDR3 runs to 15 residues. Germline loops: CDR1 SQVTM, CDR2 ANQGSEA. V shed 6 bases, J shed 3 bases, and the junction held 11 bases outside the gene matches. In DNA form, the CDR3 reads TGCAGCGTCCGATTGATTTGGACAGGGGACACTGAAGCTTTCTTT. Encoded protein: CSVRLIWTGDTEAFF.

This clonotype has a count of ten or more. V usage is TRBV4-1 and J usage is TRBJ2-2, with unresolved D. Germline CDR1 is MGHRA and CDR2 is YSYEKL. CDR3 length: 14 amino acids. Deletions cut 3 bases from V and 5 bases from J, with 10 bases between. The CDR3 DNA is TGCGCCAGCAGCCACGGGTTGGGGACCGGGGAGCTGTTTTTT. Amino acid sequence: CASSHGLGTGELFF.

This clonotype was seen repeatedly, ten times or more. The chain combines TRBV10-3 with TRBJ2-3, with 11 bases matching TRBD2. This CDR3 spans 19 amino acids. J gave up 4 bases and V 3 bases, and 15 bases lay outside the gene matches. CDR1 is ENHRY and CDR2 is SYGVKD in the germline V gene. As DNA, the CDR3 is TGTGCCATCAGTGATTTAGCGGGGGGGGACCAGTTCGAGGCAGATACGCAGTATTTT. This encodes CAISDLAGGDQFEADTQYF.

Ten or more counts support this clonotype. J is TRBJ2-2 and V is TRBV6-5, with 8 bases identical to TRBD1. The CDR3 has 18 residues. Unmatched junction bases numbered 6, after V lost 0 bases and J lost 0 bases. CDR1 and CDR2 (germline): MNHEY, SVGAGI. CDR3: CASSYSTGVVTNTGELFF. The CDR3 DNA is TGTGCCAGCAGTTACTCGACAGGGGTGGTTACGAACACCGGGGAGCTGTTTTTT.